Included here is one T cell receptor beta chain sequence, with context. Its antigen is undetermined. Time point denoted: technical triplicate 3. This record belongs to a study of neurological immune-mediated disorders. The CDR3 spans 11 residues. CDR1 is SNHLY, CDR2 FYNNEI, per germline. V was cut by 8 bases and J by 2 bases, with 4 bases left in between. Study-wide findings and caveats: The absence of any CDR3 amino acid sequence shared by expanded clones across subjects suggests that repertoires were private in all groups.

Every sequencing run produced over 160 million TCR-beta sequences, and the sequences from any one run covered 15-18 subjects. Using its own MiXCR run on the 5' RACE reads, TCRdb lists one record per CDR3 protein. The data show tens of thousands of distinct CDR3 sequences, 20% to 25% seen once. The source of this sequence is a man aged 60 to 75 with HTLV-1-associated myelopathy (HAM/TSP). The gene calls are TRBV2 and TRBJ2-1, with D uncertain. The material sequenced was PBMCs. The CDR3 DNA reads as TGTGCCAGCGGGGCCTACAATGAGCAGTTCTTC. Translating gives CASGAYNEQFF. The full variable domain, with the rest looked up from reference TRBV2 and TRBJ2-1, is EPEVTQTPSHQVTQMGQEVILRCVPISNHLYFYWYRQILGQKVEFLVSFYNNEISEKSEIFDDQFSVERPDGSNFTLKIRSTKLEDSAMYFCASGAYNEQFFGPGTRLTVL.